This TCR beta chain was identified in a study of human T cells and chemical hapten exposure. Germline V gene lookup returns CDR1 MNHEY and CDR2 SVGAGI. Trimming took off 6 bases at V and 8 bases at J, with 13 bases between the two ends. The CDR3 has 13 residues. As processed by the authors: The number of TCRs in each sample had a median of approximately 96,000 and spanned roughly 23,224 to 750,000. TCRdb reprocessed the RACE reads via MiXCR and lists one record per CDR3 protein. The V and J calls here are based on TCRdb, not the publication. The table has more than 95,000 distinct CDR3 sequences, 30% to 35% seen once. The time point denotes: patch test 3, about 24 weeks after DPC sensitization. The treatment is: therapeutic diphenylcyclopropenone sensitization with weekly scalp DPC. The drawing of blood occurred before each patch test was applied.

This sequence joins TRBV6-5 and TRBJ1-4; D gene uncertain. The sequencing here drew on whole blood, taken in connection with sensitization to the hapten diphenylcyclopropenone (DPC). The TCR was taken from a man between 35 and 55 years old with alopecia areata. Some clones in this sample may be carry-over from other donors' samples. The CDR3 DNA follows: TGTGCCAGCAGGCAAAGAAGGTGGGAAAAACTGTTTTTT. Translating it yields CASRQRRWEKLFF.